The present T cell receptor (beta chain) was sequenced within a study of shared clonotypes between healthy human individuals. Study as a whole: CD8 memory received one plate per donor, CD8 naive two, CD4 memory three and CD4 naive three. Broader study findings: Relative to memory subsets, naive subsets generally showed larger estimated richness. Rarefaction indicated that sorted-subset sequencing remained incomplete although depth was large.

V shed 4 bases and J 5 bases; nucleotides not matched to a gene: 6. Germline CDR1 MNHNS, CDR2 SASEGT. CDR3 length: 15 residues. This clone has just one count. No antigen is known for it. The repertoire was sequenced with immunoSEQ multiplex PCR; TCRdb's copy has only in-frame clones and lacks some. Of just over 2,000,000 clones detected, 85% to 95% appear once; the ten largest clones hold 0.13%. All donors were Caucasian adults living in Nashville, Tennessee. The clonotype was recovered from a man younger than 35 in good health. The chain has TRBV6-1 and TRBJ2-3, with 10 bases matching TRBD2. Sequencing was performed on naive CD4+ T cells sorted from blood. Subset of the sample: CD45RA+ positively selected. The CDR3 DNA sequence: TGTGCCAGCAGTGCCCTAGCGGGAGCAGGAGATACGCAGTATTTT. It yields the protein CASSALAGAGDTQYF.